Listed below are T cell receptor beta chains from one sample, sequenced in a study of T-cell reconstitution after alpha-beta-depleted transplantation in children. Using its own MiXCR run on the PCR reads, TCRdb lists one record per CDR3 protein. Of about 610,000 distinct CDR3 sequences listed, about 10% are singletons. This sample comprised PBMCs from the stem cell graft donor, obtained from the stem cell graft. The receptors derive from a human donor who donated a stem cell graft to a child with acute myeloid leukemia. The CDR3 runs from the conserved cysteine through the conserved F or W. The order of the fields is CDR3 protein, CDR3 DNA, D gene, J gene, V gene, clone size. A D gene is named only where the DNA matches it firmly. Size is omitted from some rows. Given values are once, few, many or a class for expanded clones.

cdr3_aa: CSTVVVAGGPYTQYF
cdr3_nt: TGCAGCACTGTGGTTGTAGCGGGAGGGCCGTATACGCAGTATTTT
d_call: TRBD2
j_call: TRBJ2-3
v_call: TRBV29-1
clone_size: NA

cdr3_aa: CASSYPIGTSYEQYF
cdr3_nt: TGTGCCAGCAGTTACCCCATCGGGACATCCTACGAGCAGTACTTC
d_call: NA
j_call: TRBJ2-7
v_call: TRBV6-2/TRBV6-3
clone_size: many

cdr3_aa: CASSSPLAGEPNEQFF
cdr3_nt: TGTGCCAGCAGTTCCCCTCTAGCGGGAGAGCCCAATGAGCAGTTCTTC
d_call: TRBD2
j_call: TRBJ2-1
v_call: TRBV28
clone_size: many

cdr3_aa: CATSLTDTQYF
cdr3_nt: TGTGCCACCTCCCTCACAGATACGCAGTATTTT
d_call: NA
j_call: TRBJ2-3
v_call: TRBV10-3
clone_size: few

cdr3_aa: CASRAIRDEAFF
cdr3_nt: TGTGCCAGCAGAGCAATTAGGGACGAAGCTTTCTTT
d_call: NA
j_call: TRBJ1-1
v_call: TRBV28
clone_size: few

cdr3_aa: CASSLVAGGSQETQYF
cdr3_nt: TGTGCCAGCAGCTTAGTCGCGGGAGGGAGTCAAGAGACCCAGTACTTC
d_call: TRBD2
j_call: TRBJ2-5
v_call: TRBV7-2
clone_size: NA

cdr3_aa: CASQGKNIQYF
cdr3_nt: TGTGCCAGCCAGGGGAAAAACATTCAGTACTTC
d_call: NA
j_call: TRBJ2-4
v_call: TRBV28
clone_size: few

cdr3_aa: CASSLEHRTDTQYF
cdr3_nt: TGTGCCAGCAGCTTAGAACACCGCACAGATACGCAGTATTTT
d_call: NA
j_call: TRBJ2-3
v_call: TRBV7-9
clone_size: few

cdr3_aa: CASSLGGSEQYF
cdr3_nt: TGTGCCAGCAGCTTAGGGGGTTCCGAGCAGTACTTC
d_call: NA
j_call: TRBJ2-7
v_call: TRBV5-1
clone_size: many

cdr3_aa: CASSGGEQGNEQFF
cdr3_nt: TGTGCCAGCAGCGGAGGTGAACAGGGAAATGAGCAGTTCTTC
d_call: NA
j_call: TRBJ2-1
v_call: TRBV7-3
clone_size: many

cdr3_aa: CASGLVQAGTYEQYF
cdr3_nt: TGTGCTAGTGGTTTGGTACAAGCAGGCACCTACGAGCAGTACTTC
d_call: NA
j_call: TRBJ2-7
v_call: TRBV12-5
clone_size: few

cdr3_aa: CASSPQGGRGVVNNQPQHF
cdr3_nt: TGTGCCAGCTCACCACAGGGGGGACGAGGGGTAGTGAACAATCAGCCCCAGCATTTT
d_call: NA
j_call: TRBJ1-5
v_call: TRBV18
clone_size: NA

cdr3_aa: CASSSDQSYNEQFF
cdr3_nt: TGTGCCAGTTCTAGCGACCAATCCTACAATGAGCAGTTCTTC
d_call: NA
j_call: TRBJ2-1
v_call: TRBV7-9
clone_size: NA

cdr3_aa: CASIERERGEQYF
cdr3_nt: TGTGCCAGCATTGAGCGGGAAAGGGGCGAGCAGTACTTC
d_call: TRBD2
j_call: TRBJ2-7
v_call: TRBV28
clone_size: NA

cdr3_aa: CASSLLLSREQFF
cdr3_nt: TGTGCCAGCAGCTTACTCCTGTCACGCGAGCAGTTCTTC
d_call: NA
j_call: TRBJ2-1
v_call: TRBV7-8
clone_size: many

cdr3_aa: CASSVGTSGSYNEQFF
cdr3_nt: TGTGCCAGCAGCGTGGGGACTAGCGGGTCCTACAATGAGCAGTTCTTC
d_call: TRBD2
j_call: TRBJ2-1
v_call: TRBV9
clone_size: few

cdr3_aa: CASSLSPTGSYEQYF
cdr3_nt: TGTGCCAGCAGTTTATCGCCGACAGGGTCCTACGAGCAGTACTTC
d_call: TRBD1
j_call: TRBJ2-7
v_call: TRBV27
clone_size: few